The clone carrying this T cell receptor beta chain showed up just a few times. The antigen is unknown. Unique molecular identifiers were present in the TCR beta cDNA libraries. Roughly 450,000 cDNA molecules came from about 1 to 10 million T cells. TCRdb re-analysed the PCR reads in MiXCR, keeping a single row per CDR3 protein. This table has some 700,000 distinct CDR3 sequences, approximately 60% appearing once. This specimen comes from a study of post-analysis software for immune sequencing data. Study as a whole: Patients had relapsing-remitting, secondary progressive or progressive-relapsing multiple sclerosis; some lacked subtype.

Study-level points and caveats: Multiple sclerosis patients had significantly lower normalized Chao1 diversity than controls.

The clonotype comes from a girl aged 2-10 years with multiple sclerosis. Sample: blood.

The CDR3 here is CASSFEEAGKQFF. The CDR3 region has the DNA TGTGCCAGCAGCTTTGAAGAAGCGGGGAAGCAGTTCTTC. The J gene is TRBJ2-1, the V gene TRBV11-1, with TRBD2 matching over 7 bases. With V trimmed by 3 bases and J by 11 bases, 7 bases remained unmatched. CDR3 length: 13 amino acids. Germline CDR1 is SGHAT and CDR2 is FQDESV (reference sequence).